Listed here is a single T cell receptor (beta chain). These data are taken from a study of preoperative IRX-2 immunotherapy in early breast cancer. The repertoire was sequenced with immunoSEQ multiplex PCR; TCRdb's copy has only in-frame clones and lacks some. Seen here are about 38,000 clones, around 82% observed once, and the top ten hold nearly 1.5%. The treatment was: preoperative locoregional IRX-2 cytokine immunotherapy. This phase Ib study tested locoregional IRX-2 cytokine immunotherapy given before surgery. V shed 3 bases and J shed 4 bases, with 10 bases lying between them. The CDR3 has 12 residues. Germline CDR1 and CDR2: GTSNPN and SVGIG (reference sequence).

The sequence was collected from a human donor with breast cancer. The sample in question was lymph node tissue, obtained after IRX-2 immunotherapy. The V call is TRBV30, the J call TRBJ2-7; D gene uncertain. The CDR3 is CAWSTGQYEQYF. The CDR3 coding sequence is TGTGCCTGGAGCACCGGGCAGTACGAGCAGTACTTC.